This T cell receptor beta chain was recorded in a study of patients and donors after allogeneic stem cell transplantation. TCRdb re-derived calls from the RT-PCR reads in MiXCR, one entry per CDR3 protein. The sample contains approximately 160,000 distinct CDR3 sequences, about 29% of which appear only once. This CDR3 is 17 amino acids long. Germline lookup yields CDR1 LGHDT and CDR2 YNNKEL (reference sequence). The V segment lost 3 bases and the J segment 4 bases; nucleotides outside the gene matches: 10. The chain is built from TRBV3-1 and TRBJ2-5, with 11 bases that match TRBD2. The TCR sequence derives from a human donor who was either an allogeneic HSCT recipient or a stem cell or donor lymphocyte infusion donor (not recorded which). It is not recorded whose cells these are; they may come from a transplant donor. The specimen was blood, either unsorted or a sorted T cell fraction (not recorded which). In DNA, the CDR3 is TGTGCCAGCAGCCACCTACCGTATAGCGGGAGGGCAGAGACCCAGTACTTC. Its translation: CASSHLPYSGRAETQYF.